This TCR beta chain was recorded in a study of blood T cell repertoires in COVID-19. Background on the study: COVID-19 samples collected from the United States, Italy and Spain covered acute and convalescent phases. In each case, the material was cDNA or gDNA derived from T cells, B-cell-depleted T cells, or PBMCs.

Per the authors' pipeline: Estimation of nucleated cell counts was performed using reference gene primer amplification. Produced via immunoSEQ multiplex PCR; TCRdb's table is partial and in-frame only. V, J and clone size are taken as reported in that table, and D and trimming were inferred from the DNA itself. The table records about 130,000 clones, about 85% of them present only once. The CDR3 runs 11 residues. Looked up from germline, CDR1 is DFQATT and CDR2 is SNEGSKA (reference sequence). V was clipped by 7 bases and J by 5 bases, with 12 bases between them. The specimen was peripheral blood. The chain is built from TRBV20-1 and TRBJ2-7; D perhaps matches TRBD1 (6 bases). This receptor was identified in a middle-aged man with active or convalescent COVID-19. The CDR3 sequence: CSVTQGNEQYF. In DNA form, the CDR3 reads TGCAGTGTAACCCAGGGGAACGAGCAGTACTTC.